These T cell receptor beta chains were read from a single sample in a study of T cell responses to AZD1222 COVID-19 vaccine. Libraries were prepared by immunoSEQ multiplex PCR; TCRdb keeps only in-frame clonotypes and omits some of them. The table lists about 160,000 clones, around nine tenths of them singletons, with roughly 5% in the top ten. Sequences were derived from peripheral blood, sampled on day 0 of AZD1222 vaccination. These receptors all stem from an adult in good health. CDR3s include the opening cysteine and the closing phenylalanine or tryptophan. The D gene is left open where the match is weak. Rows give clone size only sometimes, using once, few, many, or a class for an expanded clone.

>TRBV27|TRBJ1-1|.|.
CASSIDLRATEAFF
TGTGCCAGCAGTATCGACCTACGGGCTACTGAAGCTTTCTTT
>TRBV28|TRBJ1-1|once|TRBD1
CASSFWTGGYTEAFF
TGTGCCAGCAGTTTTTGGACAGGGGGATACACTGAAGCTTTCTTT
>TRBV24-1|TRBJ2-1|.|.
CASAGSSYNEQFF
TGTGCCTCGGCAGGAAGCTCCTACAATGAGCAGTTCTTC
>TRBV9|TRBJ2-3|.|TRBD2
CASSARGGGTDTQYF
TGTGCCAGCAGCGCACGGGGGGGCGGTACAGATACGCAGTATTTT
>TRBV19|TRBJ1-5|.|.
CASSITATYNQPQHF
TGTGCCAGTAGTATAACAGCCACCTACAATCAGCCCCAGCATTTT
>TRBV3-1/TRBV3-2|TRBJ1-5|once|.
CASSTTFQGNQPQHF
TGTGCCAGCAGCACGACCTTCCAGGGCAATCAGCCCCAGCATTTT
>TRBV6-5|TRBJ1-6|.|TRBD1
CASSYTGEYSPLHF
TGTGCCAGCAGTTACACAGGGGAATATTCACCCCTCCACTTT
>TRBV6-5|TRBJ2-1|.|.
CASSYTPGQYNEQFF
TGTGCCAGCAGTTACACTCCGGGACAATACAATGAGCAGTTCTTC
>TRBV7-9|TRBJ1-4|.|TRBD1
CASSLWQGADEKLFF
TGTGCCAGCAGCTTATGGCAGGGGGCGGATGAAAAACTGTTTTTT
>TRBV7-2|TRBJ2-1|.|TRBD1
CASSGQGSSYNEQFF
TGTGCCAGCAGCGGACAGGGTAGCTCCTACAATGAGCAGTTCTTC
>TRBV5-5|TRBJ2-1|.|.
CASNSSPGDSYNEQFF
TGTGCCAGCAACTCAAGTCCGGGGGACTCCTACAATGAGCAGTTCTTC
>TRBV9|TRBJ1-1|.|.
CASSDGDTEAFF
TGTGCCAGCAGCGATGGGGACACTGAAGCTTTCTTT
>TRBV27|TRBJ2-7|.|TRBD2
CASSLVRGGYEQYF
TGTGCCAGCAGTTTAGTGCGGGGGGGATACGAGCAGTACTTC
>TRBV11-2|TRBJ1-6|.|.
CASGGGYNSPLHF
TGTGCCAGTGGAGGGGGCTATAATTCACCCCTCCACTTT